These 25 T cell receptor beta chains were all obtained from the same sample, sequenced in a study of cytomegalovirus exposure and HLA in healthy donors. The primer mix had 60 Vbeta and 13 Jbeta primers. TCRdb's copy holds only in-frame clones and misses some; the assay was immunoSEQ multiplex PCR. Among 150,000 to 180,000 clones listed, about 85% were seen once. The sequenced sample consisted of PBMCs. These receptors all come from a woman in her late teens or twenties in good health and CMV-seronegative.

This chain connects TRBV25-1 to TRBJ1-5, with a weak D call TRBD1 (6 bases). Germline V gene data show CDR1 as MGHDK and CDR2 as SYGVNS. This CDR3 comprises 14 residues. Trimming removed 2 bases from V and 7 bases from J, with 12 bases in between. CDR3 sequence (DNA): TGTGCCAGCAGTGAAACAGGGTTCGGGCAGCCCCAGCATTTT. It specifies CASSETGFGQPQHF.

The rearrangement uses TRBV4-3 and TRBJ2-7, with 7 bases aligning to TRBD2. CDR3 size: 16 residues. V shed 8 bases, J shed 4 bases, and the junction held 17 bases outside the gene matches. The germline gives CDR1 LGHNA, CDR2 YSLEER. CDR3 bases: TGCGCCAGCCCCTCGGGTTGGGGAGGGCCAAGTTACGAGCAGTACTTC. This codes for CASPSGWGGPSYEQYF.

This clone came up a few times. The J gene is TRBJ1-5, the V gene TRBV7-2; 8 positions match TRBD1. CDR1 is SGHTA and CDR2 is FQGNSA in the germline V gene. This CDR3 is 14 amino acids long. After removal of 5 bases from V and 7 bases from J, the junction contained 7 bases not matched to a gene. CDR3 coding DNA: TGTGCCAGCAGCCCGCGGACAGGGACCCAGCCCCAGCATTTT. Its protein is CASSPRTGTQPQHF.

This clone appeared once. The gene calls are TRBV7-9 and TRBJ2-5, with a possible D match to TRBD2 (6 bases). The CDR3 loop spans 15 amino acids. CDR1 is SEHNR, CDR2 FQNEAQ, per germline (reference sequence). V gave up 0 bases and J gave up 7 bases, with 15 bases separating them. CDR3 sequence: CASSLAPGTEGTQYF. DNA of the CDR3: TGTGCCAGCAGCTTAGCGCCCGGGACGGAGGGGACCCAGTACTTC.

The chain joins TRBV19 to TRBJ2-2, with D possibly matching TRBD2 (5 bases). This CDR3 comprises 12 residues. Trimming took 4 bases from V and 6 from J, leaving 6 bases between them. Germline V gives CDR1 LNHDA, CDR2 SQIVND (reference sequence). CDR3 region: CASSRGPGELFF. As DNA, the CDR3 is TGTGCCAGTAGTAGAGGGCCCGGGGAGCTGTTTTTT.

The chain employs TRBV7-9 and TRBJ2-7, with TRBD1 identical over 7 bases. With V trimmed by 5 bases and J by 4 bases, 11 bases remained unmatched. Germline lookup yields CDR1 SEHNR and CDR2 FQNEAQ (reference sequence). The CDR3 sequence is 15 residues long. The CDR3 DNA reads TGTGCCAGCAGCCAGGCGACAGGGTGGGATTACGAGCAGTACTTC. This gives the protein CASSQATGWDYEQYF.

V and J are TRBV7-2 and TRBJ2-2; weak D call: TRBD2 (6 bases). Germline assignment: CDR1 SGHTA and CDR2 FQGNSA. The CDR3 consists of 17 residues. Trimming took 5 bases from V and 3 from J, leaving 19 bases between them. CDR3 coding DNA: TGTGCCAGCAGCCCCGCGGGAACAATACCTTACACCGGGGAGCTGTTTTTT. This sequence encodes CASSPAGTIPYTGELFF.

This rearrangement joins TRBV28 to TRBJ1-6; 8 nucleotides match TRBD1. V lost 7 bases and J lost 10; bases outside the gene matches: 12. CDR1 is MDHEN, CDR2 SYDVKM, per germline. The CDR3 is 15 amino acids. The CDR3, as DNA: TGTGCCAGCACCCTAGGGGGCAGGGGGCAATCACCCCTCCACTTT. It encodes CASTLGGRGQSPLHF.

The chain combines TRBV7-2 with TRBJ1-2; perhaps TRBD1 as D (5 bases). This CDR3 is 14 amino acids long. Germline CDR1 is SGHTA and CDR2 is FQGNSA. V gave up 1 base and J gave up 8 bases, with 14 bases separating them. The CDR3 DNA sequence: TGTGCCAGCAGCTTAGGGGGCGCGCTGGAAGGCTACACCTTC. Amino acids: CASSLGGALEGYTF.

V is TRBV4-2 and J is TRBJ2-7, with 12 positions matching TRBD2. The CDR3 is 16 amino acids. Germline trimming cut 1 base from V and 3 bases from J; bases unmatched to any gene: 4. Germline CDR1 and CDR2: LGHNA and YNFKEQ. The CDR3 here is CASSQGLAGESYEQYF. DNA of the CDR3: TGTGCCAGCAGCCAAGGACTAGCGGGAGAGAGCTACGAGCAGTACTTC.

This chain links TRBV4-1 with TRBJ2-3, with a tentative D call TRBD1 (6 bases). CDR3 length: 12 amino acids. Germline values: CDR1 MGHRA, CDR2 YSYEKL. V lost 0 bases, J lost 10 bases, and 8 bases lay in between. For the CDR3, the DNA is TGCGCCAGCAGCCAAGACAGGGGTCCGCAGTATTTT. Its translation is CASSQDRGPQYF.

This clone was counted once. The chain carries TRBV28 and TRBJ2-5, with 8 bases that match TRBD2. V was pared by 2 bases and J by 1 base, with 6 bases of the junction left unmatched. The CDR3 loop spans 16 amino acids. From germline, CDR1 is MDHEN and CDR2 SYDVKM. The CDR3 spells CASSLPGTSGQETQYF. The CDR3, as DNA: TGTGCCAGCAGTTTACCCGGTACTAGCGGCCAAGAGACCCAGTACTTC.

The chain employs TRBV2 and TRBJ1-3, with D perhaps matching TRBD1 (5 bases). Germline CDR1 SNHLY, CDR2 FYNNEI. CDR3 length: 16 amino acids. V dropped 6 bases and J dropped 4 bases, with 19 bases sitting between them. The CDR3 here is CASSTDQRGSGNTIYF. The CDR3 DNA reads as TGTGCCAGCAGCACGGACCAACGGGGGTCAGGAAACACCATATATTTT. Drawing the rest from reference TRBV2 and TRBJ1-3, the complete variable domain is EPEVTQTPSHQVTQMGQEVILRCVPISNHLYFYWYRQILGQKVEFLVSFYNNEISEKSEIFDDQFSVERPDGSNFTLKIRSTKLEDSAMYFCASSTDQRGSGNTIYFGEGSWLTVV.

This chain joins TRBV30 and TRBJ2-4; 7 nucleotides line up with TRBD1. CDR1 and CDR2 from the germline V gene are GTSNPN and SVGIG (reference sequence). V lost 5 bases, J lost 0 bases, and 4 bases stayed unmatched. This CDR3 has 14 amino acids. Written as DNA, the CDR3 is TGTGCCTGGGGGACAGTTCTAGCCAAAAACATTCAGTACTTC. This sequence encodes CAWGTVLAKNIQYF.

J is TRBJ2-7 and V is TRBV19, with 9 bases aligning to TRBD1. The V and J ends lost 3 bases and 6 bases, in that order; junction bases with no gene match: 6. CDR1 and CDR2 (germline): LNHDA, SQIVND (reference sequence). The CDR3 runs to 14 residues. The CDR3 sequence is CASSIRDREPEQYF. The CDR3 nucleotides are TGTGCCAGTAGTATCCGGGACAGGGAACCCGAGCAGTACTTC. Filled out from reference TRBV19 and TRBJ2-7, the complete variable domain reads DGGITQSPKYLFRKEGQNVTLSCEQNLNHDAMYWYRQDPGQGLRLIYYSQIVNDFQKGDIAEGYSVSREKKESFPLTVTSAQKNPTAFYLCASSIRDREPEQYFGPGTRLTVT.

CDR3 protein: CASSGTGVGEQYF. The CDR3 DNA reads as TGTGCCAGCAGCGGGACAGGGGTAGGCGAGCAGTACTTC. The genes are TRBV9 and TRBJ2-7; TRBD1 aligns across 9 bases. Germline lookup yields CDR1 SGDLS and CDR2 YYNGEE. This CDR3 region has 13 residues. V was pared by 3 bases and J by 6 bases, with 4 bases of the junction left unmatched.

This clone was detected only once. The chain links TRBV6-1 to TRBJ1-5; TRBD1 agrees at 9 bases. The CDR3 runs 13 residues. The V segment lost 6 bases and the J segment 6 bases; nucleotides outside the gene matches: 3. Germline V CDR1 and CDR2: MNHNS, SASEGT. The chain's CDR3 is CASRVDRGQPQHF. CDR3 DNA sequence: TGTGCCAGCAGAGTGGACAGGGGTCAGCCCCAGCATTTT.

This clone has just a few counts. For the CDR3, the DNA is TGTGCCAGTAGTATACGGGGGAGCGATCAGCCCCAGCATTTT. Protein product: CASSIRGSDQPQHF. The chain uses TRBV19 and TRBJ1-5; possibly TRBD1 for D (5 bases). Germline CDR1 LNHDA, CDR2 SQIVND (reference sequence). With 2 bases removed from V and 5 bases from J, the gap between germline ends came to 10 bases. The CDR3 extends over 14 amino acids.

This chain joins TRBV7-2 and TRBJ1-5, with D unclear. Trimming took 3 bases from V and 3 from J, leaving 12 bases between them. This CDR3 comprises 15 residues. The germline CDR1 and CDR2 sequences are SGHTA and FQGNSA. The CDR3 reads CASSFQRAFNQPQHF. CDR3 DNA sequence: TGTGCCAGCAGCTTTCAGAGGGCTTTCAATCAGCCCCAGCATTTT.

This chain links TRBV5-6 with TRBJ2-3; D gene uncertain. Per germline, CDR1 SGHDT and CDR2 YYEEEE. V was shortened by 0 bases and J by 2 bases, with 13 bases between the two germline ends. This CDR3 has 16 amino acids. In DNA, the CDR3 is TGTGCCAGCAGCTTGGTGGCTCAGTATATCACAGATACGCAGTATTTT. This translates into CASSLVAQYITDTQYF.

This chain connects TRBV5-1 to TRBJ1-4; D remains unclear. The CDR3 covers 13 residues. V was trimmed by 4 bases and J by 8 bases, leaving 12 bases between them. The germline gives CDR1 SGHRS, CDR2 YFSETQ. This CDR3 reads CASSKVPGEKLFF. CDR3 nucleotides: TGCGCCAGCAGCAAGGTGCCGGGGGAAAAACTGTTTTTT.

This chain links TRBV7-2 with TRBJ1-2; weak D call: TRBD1 (6 bases). Trimming removed 5 bases from V and 2 bases from J, with 15 bases in between. The CDR3 loop spans 15 amino acids. CDR1 SGHTA and CDR2 FQGNSA come from the germline V gene. The CDR3 region has the DNA TGTGCCAGCAGCCCTAGACACACAGGGAACTATGGCTACACCTTC. As protein: CASSPRHTGNYGYTF.

The chain combines TRBV11-2 with TRBJ1-2; 7 positions agree with TRBD1. The CDR3 has 16 amino acids. V dropped 0 bases and J dropped 3; count of bases not matched to a gene: 7. CDR1 and CDR2 from the germline V gene are SGHAT and FQNNGV. The CDR3 sequence: CASSLDGIQGDYGYTF. The CDR3 bases are TGTGCCAGCAGCTTAGATGGGATCCAGGGGGACTATGGCTACACCTTC.

The V call is TRBV2, the J call TRBJ2-5, with TRBD1 identical over 10 bases. V lost 6 bases and J lost 2; bases outside the gene matches: 9. The germline V gene encodes CDR1 SNHLY and CDR2 FYNNEI. The CDR3 covers 16 residues. Written as DNA, the CDR3 is TGTGCCAGCAGCCTAACTCGGGACAGGGGACAAGAGACCCAGTACTTC. Encoded protein: CASSLTRDRGQETQYF.

This chain links TRBV7-2 with TRBJ2-5, with D possibly matching TRBD2 (6 bases). This CDR3 has 15 amino acids. Trimming removed 5 bases from V and 7 bases from J, with 20 bases in between. Germline-derived CDR1 and CDR2 are SGHTA and FQGNSA. The CDR3 DNA follows: TGTGCCAGCAGCCGTACAGCGGGTCTCTCGGGGACCCAGTACTTC. It codes for CASSRTAGLSGTQYF.